These T cell receptor beta chains were read from a single sample in a study of blood T cell repertoires in COVID-19. Sequencing used immunoSEQ multiplex PCR; TCRdb keeps in-frame clones, though not all of them. The sample records approximately 200,000 clones, more than 80% being singletons. Source material: peripheral blood. The receptors were gathered from a man under 40 with COVID-19, enrolled during active disease. Both conserved end residues are part of each CDR3. The order of the fields is D gene, V gene, J gene, clone size, CDR3 DNA, CDR3 protein. The D gene is left open where the match is weak. Size tells how often a clone was seen (once, few, many) or the class of an expanded clone, and some rows leave it out.

D gene: NA
V gene: TRBV10-3
J gene: TRBJ2-7
clone size: NA
CDR3 DNA: TGTGCCATCAGTAGGGACTGGCAGAGCTCCTACGAGCAGTACTTC
CDR3 protein: CAISRDWQSSYEQYF

D gene: TRBD1
V gene: TRBV11-2
J gene: TRBJ1-6
clone size: NA
CDR3 DNA: TGTGCCAGCAGCTTAGCAATCCCGACAGGGGCCTATAATTCACCCCTCCACTTT
CDR3 protein: CASSLAIPTGAYNSPLHF

D gene: NA
V gene: TRBV12-3/TRBV12-4
J gene: TRBJ1-2
clone size: NA
CDR3 DNA: TGTGCCAGCAGTTTGGGTGTCAGGGATTTCGACACCTTC
CDR3 protein: CASSLGVRDFDTF

D gene: NA
V gene: TRBV6-2/TRBV6-3
J gene: TRBJ1-2
clone size: NA
CDR3 DNA: TGTGCCAGCAGTAAGACGACAGGTGCGAACTATGGCTACACCTTC
CDR3 protein: CASSKTTGANYGYTF

D gene: NA
V gene: TRBV7-7
J gene: TRBJ2-5
clone size: NA
CDR3 DNA: TGTGCCAGCAGCCTTGACAGTCAAGAGACCCAGTACTTC
CDR3 protein: CASSLDSQETQYF

D gene: TRBD1
V gene: TRBV7-6
J gene: TRBJ2-1
clone size: once
CDR3 DNA: TGTGCCAGCAGCCCCGGGACAGGGGGTTTGAATGAGCAGTTCTTC
CDR3 protein: CASSPGTGGLNEQFF

D gene: TRBD2
V gene: TRBV2
J gene: TRBJ2-3
clone size: once
CDR3 DNA: TGTGCCAGCCCAGCTAGCGGCTATCAATATACGCAGTATTTT
CDR3 protein: CASPASGYQYTQYF

D gene: TRBD1
V gene: TRBV19
J gene: TRBJ1-2
clone size: NA
CDR3 DNA: TGTGCCAGTAGTCTCGGGCCCGGGACAGGTTATGGCTACACCTTC
CDR3 protein: CASSLGPGTGYGYTF

D gene: NA
V gene: TRBV5-6
J gene: TRBJ1-5
clone size: NA
CDR3 DNA: TGTGCCAGCAGCTATCGGACAGCCAATCAGCCCCAGCATTTT
CDR3 protein: CASSYRTANQPQHF

D gene: NA
V gene: TRBV6-2/TRBV6-3
J gene: TRBJ2-7
clone size: NA
CDR3 DNA: TGTGCCAGCAGCGCACAGGGGACTCCGATCCCCTACGAGCAGTACTTC
CDR3 protein: CASSAQGTPIPYEQYF

D gene: TRBD1
V gene: TRBV19
J gene: TRBJ1-1
clone size: NA
CDR3 DNA: TGTGCCAGTAATCAACCGACAGGGGTCGACACTGAAGCTTTCTTT
CDR3 protein: CASNQPTGVDTEAFF

D gene: NA
V gene: TRBV28
J gene: TRBJ1-3
clone size: NA
CDR3 DNA: TGTGCCAGCAGTTCCGGGAACCTAGGAAACACCATATATTTT
CDR3 protein: CASSSGNLGNTIYF

D gene: NA
V gene: TRBV7-9
J gene: TRBJ1-6
clone size: NA
CDR3 DNA: TGTGCCAGCAGCTCAATCAGGGGTAACCTCCACTTT
CDR3 protein: CASSSIRGNLHF

D gene: TRBD1
V gene: TRBV27
J gene: TRBJ2-7
clone size: NA
CDR3 DNA: TGTGCCAGCAGTCTAAAGACAGGGGTTTCAGAGCAGTACTTC
CDR3 protein: CASSLKTGVSEQYF

D gene: NA
V gene: TRBV27
J gene: TRBJ1-2
clone size: NA
CDR3 DNA: TGTGCCAGCAGTCTTCAGGGCGCCGCTAACTATGGCTACACCTTC
CDR3 protein: CASSLQGAANYGYTF

D gene: NA
V gene: TRBV30
J gene: TRBJ2-1
clone size: NA
CDR3 DNA: TGTGCCTGGGGACAGTTATACAATGAGCAGTTCTTC
CDR3 protein: CAWGQLYNEQFF

D gene: NA
V gene: TRBV18
J gene: TRBJ1-5
clone size: NA
CDR3 DNA: TGTGCCAGCTCCCCCCAGGAGCGGGTTAGCAATCAGCCCCAGCATTTT
CDR3 protein: CASSPQERVSNQPQHF

D gene: NA
V gene: TRBV28
J gene: TRBJ1-2
clone size: once
CDR3 DNA: TGTGCCAGCAGTTTGAGCGGTGATACTAAAAATGGCTACACCTTC
CDR3 protein: CASSLSGDTKNGYTF

D gene: TRBD2
V gene: TRBV23-1
J gene: TRBJ2-7
clone size: NA
CDR3 DNA: TGCGCCAGCAGTCAATGCGGGGGACGATCCCGGTACTTC
CDR3 protein: CASSQCGGRSRYF

D gene: NA
V gene: TRBV5-1
J gene: TRBJ1-3
clone size: NA
CDR3 DNA: TGCGCCAGCAGTTATCAGGGATACTCTGGAAACACCATATATTTT
CDR3 protein: CASSYQGYSGNTIYF

D gene: NA
V gene: TRBV25-1
J gene: TRBJ1-5
clone size: NA
CDR3 DNA: TGTGCCAGCAGTGCGTATCGGGATCAGCCCCAGCATTTT
CDR3 protein: CASSAYRDQPQHF

D gene: TRBD1
V gene: TRBV5-4
J gene: TRBJ2-1
clone size: NA
CDR3 DNA: TGTGCCAGCAGCCCTAGGACAGGCAACAATGAGCAGTTCTTC
CDR3 protein: CASSPRTGNNEQFF

D gene: NA
V gene: TRBV7-2
J gene: TRBJ2-5
clone size: NA
CDR3 DNA: TGTGCCAGCAGCTTAGCTTTCGACAGGGCGGGGGAGACCCAGTACTTC
CDR3 protein: CASSLAFDRAGETQYF

D gene: TRBD1
V gene: TRBV19
J gene: TRBJ2-1
clone size: few
CDR3 DNA: TGTGCCAGTCGCCGTGAAATGGGACAGATCAATGAGCAGTTCTTC
CDR3 protein: CASRREMGQINEQFF

D gene: TRBD1
V gene: TRBV4-3
J gene: TRBJ1-5
clone size: NA
CDR3 DNA: TGCGCCAGCAGCCAAGGACAGGGCGCGCAGCCCCAGCATTTT
CDR3 protein: CASSQGQGAQPQHF

D gene: TRBD1
V gene: TRBV18
J gene: TRBJ1-2
clone size: NA
CDR3 DNA: TGTGCCAGCTCACCCGGGACAGGGGTTAATGGCTACACCTTC
CDR3 protein: CASSPGTGVNGYTF

D gene: NA
V gene: TRBV7-9
J gene: TRBJ1-2
clone size: NA
CDR3 DNA: TGTGCCAGCAGCTTAGGCTCAGGGAACTATGGCTACACCTTC
CDR3 protein: CASSLGSGNYGYTF

D gene: NA
V gene: TRBV5-1
J gene: TRBJ2-5
clone size: NA
CDR3 DNA: TGCGCCAGCAGCTTCTCCCTCGGATTCGATAGCGTGAAAGAGACCCAGTACTTC
CDR3 protein: CASSFSLGFDSVKETQYF

D gene: TRBD1
V gene: TRBV19
J gene: TRBJ1-5
clone size: NA
CDR3 DNA: TGTGCCAGTAGTCTAAAACCGTCGGGACAGGGCATTCATAGCAATCAGCCCCAGCATTTT
CDR3 protein: CASSLKPSGQGIHSNQPQHF

D gene: NA
V gene: TRBV6-5
J gene: TRBJ2-1
clone size: once
CDR3 DNA: TGTGCCAGCAGTCCGGACAGCGCCTCCTACAATGAGCAGTTCTTC
CDR3 protein: CASSPDSASYNEQFF

D gene: TRBD1
V gene: TRBV15
J gene: TRBJ1-5
clone size: NA
CDR3 DNA: TGTGCCACCCAGGGACAGGGAAAGGAGCCCCAGCATTTT
CDR3 protein: CATQGQGKEPQHF

D gene: TRBD1
V gene: TRBV11-1
J gene: TRBJ2-7
clone size: NA
CDR3 DNA: TGTGCCAGCAGTCGGGACAGGGTGCCGTACTTC
CDR3 protein: CASSRDRVPYF

D gene: TRBD1
V gene: TRBV28
J gene: TRBJ1-1
clone size: few
CDR3 DNA: TGTGCCAGCAGTTTTACCCCGGACAGGGGTGCTTTCTTT
CDR3 protein: CASSFTPDRGAFF

D gene: NA
V gene: TRBV4-1
J gene: TRBJ1-2
clone size: NA
CDR3 DNA: TGCGCCAGCAGCCAAACCCACCCGGGGGATGGCTACACCTTC
CDR3 protein: CASSQTHPGDGYTF

D gene: TRBD2
V gene: TRBV25-1
J gene: TRBJ2-1
clone size: once
CDR3 DNA: TGTGCCAGCAGTTTGAGCGGGAGGACCTACAATGAGCAGTTCTTC
CDR3 protein: CASSLSGRTYNEQFF

D gene: TRBD1
V gene: TRBV3-1/TRBV3-2
J gene: TRBJ2-1
clone size: NA
CDR3 DNA: TGTGCCAGCAGCCTTACAGGGGAGAGGGTTCTAATCTACAATGAGCAGTTCTTC
CDR3 protein: CASSLTGERVLIYNEQFF

D gene: NA
V gene: TRBV5-1
J gene: TRBJ1-4
clone size: NA
CDR3 DNA: TGCGCCAGCAGCTCAGGACAGCCGGATGAAAAACTGTTTTTT
CDR3 protein: CASSSGQPDEKLFF

D gene: TRBD2
V gene: TRBV18
J gene: TRBJ2-1
clone size: NA
CDR3 DNA: TGTGCCAGCTCACCTAGGACTAGCACGGGTGAGCAGTTCTTC
CDR3 protein: CASSPRTSTGEQFF

D gene: NA
V gene: TRBV4-1
J gene: TRBJ1-1
clone size: NA
CDR3 DNA: TGCGCCAGCAGCCCCTCCTCCGGGATGAACACTGAAGCTTTCTTT
CDR3 protein: CASSPSSGMNTEAFF

D gene: NA
V gene: TRBV12-5
J gene: TRBJ1-5
clone size: NA
CDR3 DNA: TGTGCTAGTGGTTTGACGCGAACAAAAACAGGGTTTAGCAATCAGCCCCAGCATTTT
CDR3 protein: CASGLTRTKTGFSNQPQHF

D gene: TRBD1
V gene: TRBV7-3
J gene: TRBJ1-2
clone size: NA
CDR3 DNA: TGTGCCAGCAGCTTACGACAGGGGGCTCACTATGGCTACACCTTC
CDR3 protein: CASSLRQGAHYGYTF

D gene: NA
V gene: TRBV4-3
J gene: TRBJ1-4
clone size: NA
CDR3 DNA: TGCGCCAGCAGCCAAGATAGTTCTAATGAAAAACTGTTTTTT
CDR3 protein: CASSQDSSNEKLFF

D gene: NA
V gene: TRBV18
J gene: TRBJ2-1
clone size: NA
CDR3 DNA: TGTGCCAGCTCACCATTCCGGGACAACAATGAGCAGTTCTTC
CDR3 protein: CASSPFRDNNEQFF

D gene: TRBD1
V gene: TRBV4-1
J gene: TRBJ1-5
clone size: NA
CDR3 DNA: TGCGCCAGCAGCCAAGAATTCCCGACAGGGGTTCGCAATCAGCCCCAGCATTTT
CDR3 protein: CASSQEFPTGVRNQPQHF

D gene: TRBD1
V gene: TRBV7-2
J gene: TRBJ1-2
clone size: NA
CDR3 DNA: TGTGCCAGCAGCTTAGGTTTATCGGGACAGGGGAACTATGGCTACACCTTC
CDR3 protein: CASSLGLSGQGNYGYTF

D gene: TRBD1
V gene: TRBV12-5
J gene: TRBJ2-3
clone size: NA
CDR3 DNA: TGTGCTAGTGGTTTGGCAGGGGGCATAGATACGCAGTATTTT
CDR3 protein: CASGLAGGIDTQYF

D gene: NA
V gene: TRBV28
J gene: TRBJ1-4
clone size: NA
CDR3 DNA: TGTGCCAGCAGTGGGTCGGGGATATCGCCCACTAATGAAAAACTGTTTTTT
CDR3 protein: CASSGSGISPTNEKLFF

D gene: TRBD1
V gene: TRBV3-1/TRBV3-2
J gene: TRBJ1-2
clone size: once
CDR3 DNA: TGTGCCAGCAGCCTCGGGACAGGTTATATGTCGGGGGGCTACACCTTC
CDR3 protein: CASSLGTGYMSGGYTF

D gene: NA
V gene: TRBV5-1
J gene: TRBJ2-4
clone size: once
CDR3 DNA: TGCGCCAGCAGCGGGCCCCTCACCGGTAACATTCAGTACTTC
CDR3 protein: CASSGPLTGNIQYF

D gene: NA
V gene: TRBV7-2
J gene: TRBJ2-7
clone size: NA
CDR3 DNA: TGTGCCAGCAGCTTAAGGGCAGGGAAAGGCTACGAGCAGTACTTC
CDR3 protein: CASSLRAGKGYEQYF

D gene: NA
V gene: TRBV7-6
J gene: TRBJ1-3
clone size: NA
CDR3 DNA: TGTGCCAGCAGCTTAGCGGCAGGGGCCGGAAACACCATATATTTT
CDR3 protein: CASSLAAGAGNTIYF

D gene: NA
V gene: TRBV2
J gene: TRBJ2-7
clone size: NA
CDR3 DNA: TGTGCCAGCAGGGCGACAGATGTCTCCTACGAGCAGTACTTC
CDR3 protein: CASRATDVSYEQYF